This T cell receptor (beta chain) stems from a study of T cells in Graves' hyperthyroidism and ophthalmopathy. About the research overall: Once the initial diagnosis was made, peripheral blood was obtained before any treatment.

Ten or more counts support this clonotype. Its antigen is unknown. Graves' hyperthyroidism without ophthalmopathy progression within 18 months was termed stable. Amplified TCR beta CDR3 regions came from RNA transcripts. First-round RT-PCR targeting the TCR CDR3 was performed with the HTBI primer set. Via MiXCR, TCRdb re-called the multiplex PCR reads, giving one row per CDR3 protein. The sample holds about 300,000 distinct CDR3 sequences, approximately 13% seen once. Germline trimming cut 5 bases from V and 5 bases from J; bases unmatched to any gene: 7. The germline gives CDR1 GTSNPN, CDR2 SVGIG (reference sequence). The CDR3 length is 14 residues. Findings of the study overall: Blood held most thyroid clonotypes expanded above 0.001 frequency. Ophthalmopathy and stable hyperthyroidism were separated by a 13 V-J model.

The chain uses TRBV30 and TRBJ2-1; 9 nucleotides agree with TRBD1. The sample was blood. The clonotype comes from a woman aged 40 to 55 with Graves' hyperthyroidism. The CDR3 DNA reads as TGTGCCTGGGCCCCGGGGACAGGGCACAATGAGCAGTTCTTC. The encoded protein is CAWAPGTGHNEQFF.